These 29 T cell receptor beta chains were all obtained from the same sample, sequenced in a study of blood T cell repertoires in COVID-19. Some clones are missing from TCRdb's copy, which holds only in-frame ones; the method was immunoSEQ multiplex PCR. The sample has more than 150,000 clones, approximately 88% seen once. Sequencing input: peripheral blood. The receptor source for this set is a man aged 35-49 years with acute or convalescent COVID-19.

This clone was seen once. This chain's CDR3 is CASSSDYYEQYF. The CDR3 DNA sequence: TGTGCCAGCAGTTCAGACTACTACGAGCAGTACTTC. The chain employs TRBV27 and TRBJ2-7; a weak D match, TRBD2 (5 bases). CDR1 and CDR2 from the germline V gene are MNHEY and SMNVEV (reference sequence). Deletions cut 4 bases from V and 3 bases from J, with 7 bases between. The CDR3 contains 12 residues.

The rearrangement links TRBV7-2 to TRBJ2-7; D is possibly TRBD1 (6 bases). Deletions cut 1 base from V and 2 bases from J, with 12 bases between. CDR3 length equals 15 residues. Germline CDR1 and CDR2: SGHTA and FQGNSA. The CDR3, as DNA: TGTGCCAGCAGCTTAGACAGGGCGTCGACCTACGAGCAGTACTTC. Its protein is CASSLDRASTYEQYF.

The gene calls are TRBV28 and TRBJ1-2, with D perhaps matching TRBD1 (6 bases). Trimming removed 3 bases at V and 4 bases at J, with 9 bases between. Per germline, CDR1 MDHEN and CDR2 SYDVKM. There are 13 residues in the CDR3. The CDR3 sequence is CASSFNRVYGYTF. In DNA form, the CDR3 reads TGTGCCAGCAGTTTTAACAGGGTCTATGGCTACACCTTC.

The chain employs TRBV14 and TRBJ2-3; 11 nucleotides line up with TRBD2. V gave up 2 bases and J gave up 2 bases; unmatched junction bases: 3. This CDR3 region has 16 residues. The germline V gene encodes CDR1 SGHDN and CDR2 FVKESK. Here the CDR3 reads CASSQLAGGLTDTQYF. The CDR3 DNA reads as TGTGCCAGCAGCCAACTAGCGGGGGGCCTCACAGATACGCAGTATTTT.

The chain employs TRBV19 and TRBJ1-1; 8 positions agree with TRBD1. With 9 bases clipped from V and 5 bases from J, the junction kept 8 bases outside the gene matches. The germline V gene encodes CDR1 LNHDA and CDR2 SQIVND (reference sequence). The CDR3 is 13 amino acids. CDR3 DNA sequence: TGTGCCAGCCGGACAGGGCGTGGGACTGAAGCTTTCTTT. Protein product: CASRTGRGTEAFF. Full variable domain (missing parts from reference TRBV19 and TRBJ1-1): DGGITQSPKYLFRKEGQNVTLSCEQNLNHDAMYWYRQDPGQGLRLIYYSQIVNDFQKGDIAEGYSVSREKKESFPLTVTSAQKNPTAFYLCASRTGRGTEAFFGQGTRLTVV.

This chain joins TRBV29-1 and TRBJ1-1; 9 positions match TRBD1. CDR3 length: 13 amino acids. Germline-derived CDR1 and CDR2 are SQVTM and ANQGSEA. The V segment lost 7 bases and the J segment 13 bases; nucleotides outside the gene matches: 16. The CDR3 is CSARTGGFGGDFF. The CDR3 DNA sequence: TGCAGCGCAAGAACAGGGGGCTTCGGTGGGGATTTCTTT.

The chain uses TRBV27 and TRBJ2-7, with 7 bases aligning to TRBD2. Germline trimming cut 0 bases from V and 3 bases from J; bases unmatched to any gene: 8. The germline gives CDR1 MNHEY, CDR2 SMNVEV (reference sequence). This CDR3 region has 16 residues. CDR3 in DNA: TGTGCCAGCAGTTTATCGCCTAGCGGTGGGGGCTACGAGCAGTACTTC. Its translation: CASSLSPSGGGYEQYF.

The chain is built from TRBV27 and TRBJ2-7; no clear D. The germline V and J ends were trimmed by 4 bases and 3 bases, with 13 bases remaining between them. Germline loops: CDR1 MNHEY, CDR2 SMNVEV (reference sequence). This CDR3 has 14 residues. The CDR3 protein is CASSYGPIFYEQYF. The CDR3 nucleotides are TGTGCCAGCAGTTATGGGCCTATTTTCTACGAGCAGTACTTC.

CDR3 DNA: TGTGCCAGCAGTTTAGGGGTAACAGGCGACTCCTACGAGCAGTACTTC. Translating gives CASSLGVTGDSYEQYF. The V gene is TRBV27, the J gene TRBJ2-7, with D tentatively TRBD1 (5 bases). V gave up 2 bases and J gave up 0 bases, with 14 bases separating them. The CDR3 has 16 residues. Germline-derived CDR1 and CDR2 are MNHEY and SMNVEV (reference sequence).

This clone was counted only a few times. CDR3: CASTKKTGGDYQPQHF. As DNA, the CDR3 is TGTGCCAGTACTAAAAAGACAGGGGGCGATTACCAGCCCCAGCATTTT. The rearrangement uses TRBV19 and TRBJ1-5; 10 bases map to TRBD1. The J segment lost 7 bases and the V segment lost 7 bases, leaving 13 bases of the junction unmatched. CDR3 length equals 16 residues. CDR1 LNHDA and CDR2 SQIVND come from the germline V gene (reference sequence). Full variable domain (remainder filled in from reference TRBV19 and TRBJ1-5): DGGITQSPKYLFRKEGQNVTLSCEQNLNHDAMYWYRQDPGQGLRLIYYSQIVNDFQKGDIAEGYSVSREKKESFPLTVTSAQKNPTAFYLCASTKKTGGDYQPQHFGDGTRLSIL.

The chain is built from TRBV5-1 and TRBJ2-3, with D possibly being TRBD1 (7 bases). CDR1 and CDR2 from the germline V gene are SGHRS and YFSETQ. V was shortened by 1 base and J by 5 bases, with 11 bases between the two germline ends. The CDR3 extends over 14 amino acids. The CDR3 spells CASSLQGGKDTQYF. The DNA of the CDR3 is TGCGCCAGCAGCTTGCAGGGGGGCAAAGATACGCAGTATTTT.

The CDR3 DNA follows: TGTGCCAGCAGCCAGGGGACAGGGCACGGGGAGCTGTTTTTT. Protein sequence: CASSQGTGHGELFF. The rearrangement links TRBV3-1 (or the pseudogene TRBV3-2) to TRBJ2-2; 9 nucleotides line up with TRBD1. After removal of 3 bases from V and 7 bases from J, the junction contained 3 bases not matched to a gene. Germline loops: CDR1 LGHDT, CDR2 YNNKEL (reference sequence). There are 14 residues in the CDR3.

The V and J genes are TRBV14 and TRBJ1-4; 8 bases are shared with TRBD1. Germline V gene data show CDR1 as SGHDN and CDR2 as FVKESK. The CDR3 runs 13 residues. After removal of 4 bases from V and 5 bases from J, the junction contained 0 bases not matched to a gene. The CDR3 protein is CASSRTGNEKLFF. The CDR3 DNA follows: TGTGCCAGCAGCCGGACAGGGAATGAAAAACTGTTTTTT.

The rearrangement joins TRBV19 to TRBJ2-7, with 9 positions matching TRBD2. Germline V lookup: CDR1 LNHDA, CDR2 SQIVND (reference sequence). V trimming: 3 bases; J trimming: 5 bases; junction bases outside the gene matches: 14. CDR3 length equals 17 residues. The CDR3: CASSMEKTGTSFDEQYF. CDR3 DNA sequence: TGTGCCAGTAGTATGGAAAAGACCGGGACTAGCTTTGACGAGCAGTACTTC.

This chain uses TRBV20-1 with TRBJ2-3; the D gene is possibly TRBD1 (5 bases). This CDR3 spans 13 amino acids. The germline CDR1 and CDR2 sequences are DFQATT and SNEGSKA (reference sequence). V lost 3 bases and J 3 bases, leaving 10 bases between the germline ends. In nucleotides, the CDR3 is TGCAGTGCTAGTCTCCAGGGAACAGATACGCAGTATTTT. Translating it yields CSASLQGTDTQYF.

The chain is built from TRBV6-5 and TRBJ2-7, with D possibly TRBD2 on 5 matching bases. The CDR3 runs to 15 residues. The V end was cut by 5 bases, the J end by 2 bases, with 16 bases between. The V gene's germline CDR1 is MNHEY and CDR2 SVGAGI. For the CDR3, the DNA is TGTGCCAGCAGTCCATCAACGGGGTCAACCTACGAGCAGTACTTC. This codes for CASSPSTGSTYEQYF.

The chain couples TRBV6-5 to TRBJ1-1; D call uncertain. The germline gives CDR1 MNHEY, CDR2 SVGAGI. Deletions cut 8 bases from V and 8 bases from J, with 15 bases between. The CDR3 consists of 12 residues. The CDR3 loop is CASGGPAREAFF. The CDR3 nucleotides are TGTGCCAGCGGCGGCCCAGCTAGGGAAGCTTTCTTT.

This clone has only a few counts. The genes are TRBV13 and TRBJ1-6, with TRBD1 matching over 8 bases. V shed 5 bases, J shed 7 bases, and the junction held 4 bases outside the gene matches. This CDR3 has 14 amino acids. Germline CDR1 and CDR2: PRHDT and FYEKMQ (reference sequence). The CDR3 sequence: CASSIQGVNSPLHF. The CDR3 DNA sequence: TGTGCCAGCAGCATACAGGGGGTGAATTCACCCCTCCACTTT.

The chain is built from TRBV5-1 and TRBJ2-7; 11 bases align to TRBD1. Per germline, CDR1 SGHRS and CDR2 YFSETQ. Trimming removed 4 bases from V and 7 bases from J; junction bases left unmatched: 10. The CDR3 has 15 amino acids. The CDR3 bases are TGCGCCAGCAGCCCCGGACAGGGGGCTTTTAAGGAGCAGTACTTC. Translation: CASSPGQGAFKEQYF.

The genes are TRBV3-1 (or the pseudogene TRBV3-2) and TRBJ1-2, with 8 bases matching TRBD1. The CDR3 runs 15 residues. The V segment lost 4 bases and the J segment 2 bases; nucleotides outside the gene matches: 6. The V gene's germline CDR1 is LGHDT and CDR2 YNNKEL (reference sequence). CDR3 coding DNA: TGTGCCAGCAGCCTCGGGACAGGATTCAACTATGGCTACACCTTC. Translating it yields CASSLGTGFNYGYTF.

This clone has only a few counts. DNA of the CDR3: TGTGCCAGCAGCGTAGGGGAGGGGGGAGTCTATGGCTACACCTTC. Protein: CASSVGEGGVYGYTF. The chain is built from TRBV9 and TRBJ1-2; possible D gene TRBD1, 6 bases. Germline V gene lookup returns CDR1 SGDLS and CDR2 YYNGEE. V was cut by 0 bases and J by 4 bases, with 13 bases left in between. CDR3 length: 15 residues.

The chain recombines TRBV18 with TRBJ2-7, with a tentative D call TRBD1 (6 bases). The CDR3 length is 16 residues. The germline gives CDR1 KGHSH, CDR2 LQKENI. V was pared by 3 bases and J by 0 bases, with 15 bases between. The DNA of the CDR3 is TGTGCCAGCTCACCTTCAAGGGGGAGAACCTCCTACGAGCAGTACTTC. Protein sequence: CASSPSRGRTSYEQYF.

CDR3 nucleotide sequence: TGTGCCAGCAGGTTTGCAGCCGGGGAGCTGTTTTTT. This gives the protein CASRFAAGELFF. This sequence joins TRBV5-6 and TRBJ2-2; D gene unclear. The CDR3 extends over 12 amino acids. CDR1 is SGHDT, CDR2 YYEEEE, per germline. Trimming left V 5 bases short and J 6 bases short, with 8 bases between.

This chain connects TRBV6-4 to TRBJ2-3, with TRBD1 matching 7 bases. V shed 3 bases, J shed 6 bases, and the junction held 9 bases outside the gene matches. The germline V gene has CDR1 MRHNA and CDR2 SNTAGT. The CDR3 contains 15 residues. The CDR3 DNA is TGTGCCAGCAGTGAGTGGGACAGCTCATCTGATACGCAGTATTTT. Its translation: CASSEWDSSSDTQYF.

The chain links TRBV7-9 to TRBJ2-7; TRBD2 is a possible D gene (6 bases). The CDR3 contains 12 residues. The germline CDR1 and CDR2 sequences are SEHNR and FQNEAQ (reference sequence). V lost 2 bases and J lost 6, with 8 bases in between. The CDR3 coding sequence is TGTGCCAGCAGCTTACAGGGAGGCGAGCAGTACTTC. It encodes CASSLQGGEQYF.

The gene calls are TRBV7-8 and TRBJ1-1; D call uncertain. The CDR3 contains 11 residues. Looked up from germline, CDR1 is SGHVS and CDR2 is FQNEAQ. V lost 8 bases to trimming and J lost 1 base, with 5 bases between them. The DNA for the CDR3 is TGTGCCAGCGAGGGGAACACTGAAGCTTTCTTT. Translation gives CASEGNTEAFF.

V gene TRBV19 combines with J gene TRBJ1-2, with TRBD1 matching over 9 bases. The germline gives CDR1 LNHDA, CDR2 SQIVND (reference sequence). This CDR3 is 15 amino acids long. J gave up 9 bases and V 2 bases, and 10 bases lay outside the gene matches. In DNA, the CDR3 is TGTGCCAGTAGTATAAGCGGGACAGGGACTATGAGCTACACCTTC. Protein sequence: CASSISGTGTMSYTF.

The chain links TRBV6-2 or TRBV6-3 to TRBJ1-1; D is uncertain. The CDR3 length is 19 residues. From germline, CDR1 is MNHEY and CDR2 SVGEGT. V lost 0 bases and J 1 base, leaving 21 bases between the germline ends. The CDR3 region has the DNA TGTGCCAGCAGTTACTCTCCTGTGTCGTCGAGGGCTCCGAACACTGAAGCTTTCTTT. Translation gives CASSYSPVSSRAPNTEAFF.

The DNA of the CDR3 is TGTGCCAGCGTTCTAAGTGGAAACACCATATATTTT. It codes for CASVLSGNTIYF. V gene TRBV21-1 combines with J gene TRBJ1-3. TRBV21-1 is noted as a pseudogene. The CDR3 is 12 residues long.